Below are 18 T cell receptor beta chains sequenced from a single sample in a study of shared clonotypes between healthy human individuals. Produced via immunoSEQ multiplex PCR; TCRdb's table is partial and in-frame only. The table has over a million clones, roughly 96% seen once. Material for sequencing was naive CD4+ T cells sorted from blood. Subset specified: CD45RA+ positively selected. The receptors here all came from a man aged 25 to 40 in good health.

The J gene is TRBJ2-3, the V gene TRBV18; 9 nucleotides line up with TRBD1. Germline V gene sequence: CDR1 KGHSH, CDR2 LQKENI. The CDR3 extends over 17 amino acids. V dropped 6 bases and J dropped 0; count of bases not matched to a gene: 10. The CDR3 DNA reads as TGTGCCAGCTCCCCTACTACAGGGGGCATTAGCACAGATACGCAGTATTTT. This translates into CASSPTTGGISTDTQYF. Full variable domain (rest looked up from reference TRBV18 and TRBJ2-3): NAGVMQNPRHLVRRRGQEARLRCSPMKGHSHVYWYRQLPEEGLKFMVYLQKENIIDESGMPKERFSAEFPKEGPSILRIQQVVRGDSAAYFCASSPTTGGISTDTQYFGPGTRLTVL.

This chain links TRBV18 with TRBJ1-3, with D possibly matching TRBD1 (5 bases). CDR1 and CDR2 from the germline V gene are KGHSH and LQKENI. The CDR3 sequence is 15 residues long. Trimming shortened V by 5 bases and J by 2 bases, and 13 bases separated the two germline ends. The CDR3 spells CASSEPGTAGNTIYF. CDR3 DNA: TGTGCCAGCTCAGAGCCCGGGACGGCTGGAAACACCATATATTTT. The full variable domain, rest sourced from reference TRBV18 and TRBJ1-3, is NAGVMQNPRHLVRRRGQEARLRCSPMKGHSHVYWYRQLPEEGLKFMVYLQKENIIDESGMPKERFSAEFPKEGPSILRIQQVVRGDSAAYFCASSEPGTAGNTIYFGEGSWLTVV.

This rearrangement joins TRBV27 to TRBJ1-2; D might be TRBD1 (5 bases). Germline-derived CDR1 and CDR2 are MNHEY and SMNVEV (reference sequence). V lost 2 bases and J 3 bases, leaving 13 bases between the germline ends. This CDR3 has 15 amino acids. The chain's CDR3 is CASSLQGFGDYGYTF. CDR3 DNA sequence: TGTGCCAGCAGTTTACAGGGATTCGGGGACTATGGCTACACCTTC.

This chain connects TRBV30 to TRBJ1-1; D is unclear. With 5 bases removed from V and 5 bases from J, the gap between germline ends came to 6 bases. Germline loops: CDR1 GTSNPN, CDR2 SVGIG (reference sequence). CDR3 size: 10 residues. The CDR3 protein is CAWRRTEAFF. DNA for the CDR3: TGTGCCTGGCGGAGGACTGAAGCTTTCTTT.

The rearrangement uses TRBV6-1 and TRBJ2-5; D not certain. Trimming removed 3 bases at V and 4 bases at J, with 15 bases between. In germline, CDR1 is MNHNS, CDR2 SASEGT. This CDR3 region has 15 residues. The CDR3 here is CASSDEVQKGETQYF. The DNA of the CDR3 is TGTGCCAGCAGTGACGAGGTACAGAAGGGAGAGACCCAGTACTTC.

This rearrangement joins TRBV2 to TRBJ2-4; perhaps TRBD2 as D (7 bases). Germline lookup yields CDR1 SNHLY and CDR2 FYNNEI. The germline V and J ends were trimmed by 3 bases and 6 bases, with 15 bases remaining between them. The CDR3 totals 15 residues. The CDR3 protein is CASSDPGRGANIQYF. The DNA of the CDR3 is TGTGCCAGCAGTGACCCCGGCCGGGGGGCAAACATTCAGTACTTC.

The CDR3 reads CASSPSGRGTDTQYF. The CDR3 region has the DNA TGTGCCAGCAGCCCAAGCGGGAGGGGCACAGATACGCAGTATTTT. The rearrangement joins TRBV14 to TRBJ2-3; 10 nucleotides match TRBD2. Germline V gene lookup returns CDR1 SGHDN and CDR2 FVKESK. Germline trimming cut 4 bases from V and 1 base from J; bases unmatched to any gene: 2. This CDR3 has 15 amino acids.

The genes are TRBV6-1 and TRBJ2-7, with D hard to call. This CDR3 has 14 amino acids. V dropped 1 base and J dropped 2 bases, with 9 bases sitting between them. Germline CDR1 MNHNS, CDR2 SASEGT. For the CDR3, the DNA is TGTGCCAGCAGTGAAGGTCCACCGCCCTACGAGCAGTACTTC. It encodes CASSEGPPPYEQYF.

The genes are TRBV5-4 and TRBJ1-2, with D uncertain. CDR1 and CDR2 from the germline V gene are SGHNT and YYREEE (reference sequence). The CDR3 has 12 amino acids. The V and J ends lost 2 bases and 2 bases respectively, with 4 bases between them. CDR3 in amino acids: CASSFRNYGYTF. The DNA of the CDR3 is TGTGCCAGCAGCTTCAGGAACTATGGCTACACCTTC.

The rearrangement uses TRBV13 and TRBJ2-1; TRBD1 aligns across 8 bases. The CDR3 is 16 amino acids. Germline CDR1 PRHDT, CDR2 FYEKMQ (reference sequence). V trimming: 5 bases; J trimming: 2 bases; junction bases outside the gene matches: 8. The CDR3 here is CASSPRTGPTYNEQFF. For the CDR3, the DNA is TGTGCCAGCAGCCCCCGGACAGGGCCGACCTACAATGAGCAGTTCTTC.

This sequence joins TRBV7-3 and TRBJ2-3; D is unclear. With 8 bases removed from V and 5 bases from J, the gap between germline ends came to 8 bases. There are 11 residues in the CDR3. CDR1 and CDR2 from the germline V gene are SGHTA and FQGTGA. The CDR3 DNA is TGTGCCAGCGGATCGGGAGATACGCAGTATTTT. Translation: CASGSGDTQYF.

The rearrangement uses TRBV5-4 and TRBJ2-2, with 8 bases fitting TRBD2. This CDR3 is 15 amino acids long. In germline, CDR1 is SGHNT, CDR2 YYREEE (reference sequence). Trimming took 4 bases from V and 4 from J; bases not matched to a gene: 6. Here the CDR3 DNA reads TGTGCCAGCAGCGGAACAACTAGCGGCACCGGGGAGCTGTTTTTT. This encodes CASSGTTSGTGELFF.

V and J are TRBV10-1 and TRBJ2-3, with TRBD1 identical over 7 bases. The CDR3 sequence is 16 residues long. Germline assignment: CDR1 WNHNN and CDR2 SYGVQD (reference sequence). Trimming at V came to 4 bases and at J to 0 bases, leaving 7 bases not matched to a gene. The CDR3 region is CASSGGTDISTDTQYF. CDR3 coding DNA: TGCGCCAGCAGTGGGGGGACAGACATAAGCACAGATACGCAGTATTTT.

The V and J genes are TRBV7-9 and TRBJ1-1; D gene unclear. There are 13 residues in the CDR3. V lost 5 bases to trimming and J lost 2 bases, with 9 bases between them. Per the germline V gene, CDR1 is SEHNR and CDR2 is FQNEAQ (reference sequence). Here the CDR3 reads CASSITVNTEAFF. The CDR3 DNA reads as TGTGCCAGCAGCATCACTGTTAACACTGAAGCTTTCTTT.

This chain connects TRBV2 to TRBJ2-7, with D unresolved. V was cut by 2 bases and J by 11 bases, with 10 bases left in between. CDR3 length equals 11 residues. Germline CDR1 SNHLY, CDR2 FYNNEI. The CDR3 coding sequence is TGTGCCAGCAGTGAATTGGATCGGGAGTACTTC. Amino acid sequence: CASSELDREYF.

The V call is TRBV29-1, the J call TRBJ1-2, with 9 nucleotides matching TRBD1. Germline V gene lookup returns CDR1 SQVTM and CDR2 ANQGSEA. The CDR3 has 15 amino acids. Unmatched junction bases numbered 9, after V lost 2 bases and J lost 5 bases. CDR3 nucleotide sequence: TGCAGCGTTGAACGGGGGACAGGGATTGAGTATGGCTACACCTTC. Protein sequence: CSVERGTGIEYGYTF.

V and J are TRBV7-9 and TRBJ2-7; a weak D match, TRBD1 (5 bases). This CDR3 has 15 amino acids. V was pared by 2 bases and J by 5 bases, with 16 bases between. The germline V gene has CDR1 SEHNR and CDR2 FQNEAQ (reference sequence). The chain's CDR3 is CASSLRGREEDEQYF. The CDR3 nucleotides are TGTGCCAGCAGCTTACGTGGCAGGGAAGAGGACGAGCAGTACTTC.

The chain combines TRBV5-1 with TRBJ2-1; 9 bases fit TRBD1. V trimming: 3 bases; J trimming: 8 bases; junction bases outside the gene matches: 6. The CDR3 has 14 residues. Germline V gives CDR1 SGHRS, CDR2 YFSETQ. The CDR3 DNA sequence: TGCGCCAGCAGCTGGAGGACAGGGGAGGATGAGCAGTTCTTC. This sequence encodes CASSWRTGEDEQFF.